These 6 T cell receptor beta chains share one sample of origin, sequenced in a study of cytomegalovirus exposure and HLA in healthy donors. Researchers ran the PCR with 60 Vbeta and 13 Jbeta primers. The protocol was immunoSEQ multiplex PCR, while the TCRdb copy is restricted to in-frame clones and leaves out a portion. The sample has around 88,000 clones; approximately 79% are singletons. Sequenced: PBMCs. These receptors all stem from a male donor in good health and CMV-seronegative.

The chain couples TRBV6-1 to TRBJ2-5; 7 positions agree with TRBD2. The J call may not be correct, given that the DNA end is closer to TRBJ2-7. The CDR3 runs 14 residues. Germline V lookup: CDR1 MNHNS, CDR2 SASEGT. CDR3 coding DNA: TGTGCCACCACGGGGGAGGGCAACCTCTACGAGCAGTACTTC. The encoded protein is CATTGEGNLYEQYF.

The genes are TRBV25-1 and TRBJ2-7; 12 positions agree with TRBD2. The CDR3 consists of 16 residues. The V gene's germline CDR1 is MGHDK and CDR2 SYGVNS. The V and J ends lost 4 bases and 6 bases, in that order; junction bases with no gene match: 10. CDR3 sequence: CASSGLAGGHLGEQYF. The CDR3 nucleotides read TGTGCCAGCAGTGGTCTAGCGGGAGGGCATTTGGGCGAGCAGTACTTC.

The J gene is TRBJ1-2, the V gene TRBV5-1, with D unresolved. Trimming stripped 0 bases from V and 7 bases from J, with 13 bases between. The germline V gene encodes CDR1 SGHRS and CDR2 YFSETQ. This CDR3 comprises 14 residues. The CDR3, as DNA: TGCGCCAGCAGCTTGGAGTCGGAGGAACTTGGCTACACCTTC. This sequence encodes CASSLESEELGYTF. The full variable domain, with the rest looked up from reference TRBV5-1 and TRBJ1-2, is KAGVTQTPRYLIKTRGQQVTLSCSPISGHRSVSWYQQTPGQGLQFLFEYFSETQRNKGNFPGRFSGRQFSNSRSEMNVSTLELGDSALYLCASSLESEELGYTFGSGTRLTVV.

V and J are TRBV7-2 and TRBJ1-5; TRBD1 is a possible D gene (6 bases). Per the germline V gene, CDR1 is SGHTA and CDR2 is FQGNSA. V lost 0 bases and J lost 2, with 8 bases in between. This CDR3 contains 15 residues. The CDR3, as DNA: TGTGCCAGCAGCTTAGCTGCAGGGGGCAATCAGCCCCAGCATTTT. Residues: CASSLAAGGNQPQHF.

The chain joins TRBV2 to TRBJ2-4; TRBD2 matches 7 bases. Per the germline V gene, CDR1 is SNHLY and CDR2 is FYNNEI. Trimming cost V 3 bases and J 0 bases; bases outside gene matches: 5. This CDR3 has 16 residues. The CDR3 sequence: CASSDWGEGAKNIQYF. CDR3 nucleotide sequence: TGTGCCAGCAGTGATTGGGGGGAGGGAGCCAAAAACATTCAGTACTTC.

The gene calls are TRBV5-4 and TRBJ2-7; the match to TRBD1 covers 8 bases. The length of the CDR3 is 16 residues. Trimming took 3 bases from V and 2 from J; bases not matched to a gene: 10. Germline CDR1 and CDR2: SGHNT and YYREEE (reference sequence). This CDR3 is CASSSGQDSLAYEQYF. DNA for the CDR3: TGTGCCAGCAGCTCGGGACAGGACTCCTTGGCCTACGAGCAGTACTTC.